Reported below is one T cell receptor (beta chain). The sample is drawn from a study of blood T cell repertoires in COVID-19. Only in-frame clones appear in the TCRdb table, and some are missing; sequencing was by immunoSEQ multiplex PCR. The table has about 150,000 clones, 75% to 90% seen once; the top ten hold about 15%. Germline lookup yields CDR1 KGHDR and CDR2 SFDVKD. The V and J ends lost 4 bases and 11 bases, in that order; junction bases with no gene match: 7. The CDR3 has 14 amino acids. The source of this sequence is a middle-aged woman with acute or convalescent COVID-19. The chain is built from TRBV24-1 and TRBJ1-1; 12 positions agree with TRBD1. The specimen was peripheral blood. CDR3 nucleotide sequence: TGTGCCACCAGTGACCCGGGACAGGGGGCACCGGCTTTCTTT. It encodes CATSDPGQGAPAFF.